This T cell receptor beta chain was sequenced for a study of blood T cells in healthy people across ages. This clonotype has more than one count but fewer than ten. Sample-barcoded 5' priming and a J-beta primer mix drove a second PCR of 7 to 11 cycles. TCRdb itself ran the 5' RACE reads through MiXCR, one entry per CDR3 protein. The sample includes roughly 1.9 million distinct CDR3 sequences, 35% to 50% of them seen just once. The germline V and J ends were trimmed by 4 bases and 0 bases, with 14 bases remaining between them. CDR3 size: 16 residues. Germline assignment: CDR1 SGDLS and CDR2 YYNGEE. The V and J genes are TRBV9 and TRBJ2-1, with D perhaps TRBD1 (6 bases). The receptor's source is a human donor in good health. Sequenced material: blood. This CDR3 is CASSTKGDPSYNEQFF. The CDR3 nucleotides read TGTGCCAGCAGCACAAAGGGGGACCCCTCCTACAATGAGCAGTTCTTC.